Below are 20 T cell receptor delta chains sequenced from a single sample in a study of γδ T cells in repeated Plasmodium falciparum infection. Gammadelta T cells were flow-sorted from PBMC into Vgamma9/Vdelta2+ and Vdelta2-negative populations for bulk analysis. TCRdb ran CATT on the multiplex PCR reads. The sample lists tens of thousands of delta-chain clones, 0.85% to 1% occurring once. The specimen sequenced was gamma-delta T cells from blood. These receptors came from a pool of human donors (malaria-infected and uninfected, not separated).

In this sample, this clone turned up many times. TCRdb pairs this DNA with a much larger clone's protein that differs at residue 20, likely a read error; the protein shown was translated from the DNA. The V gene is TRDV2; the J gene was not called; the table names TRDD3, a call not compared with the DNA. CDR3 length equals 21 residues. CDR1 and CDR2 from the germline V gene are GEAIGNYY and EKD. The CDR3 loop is CACDTVLLGDKRGRSTDKLTF. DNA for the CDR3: TGTGCCTGTGACACCGTTCTACTGGGGGATAAAAGGGGTCGGAGCACCGATAAACTCACCTTT.

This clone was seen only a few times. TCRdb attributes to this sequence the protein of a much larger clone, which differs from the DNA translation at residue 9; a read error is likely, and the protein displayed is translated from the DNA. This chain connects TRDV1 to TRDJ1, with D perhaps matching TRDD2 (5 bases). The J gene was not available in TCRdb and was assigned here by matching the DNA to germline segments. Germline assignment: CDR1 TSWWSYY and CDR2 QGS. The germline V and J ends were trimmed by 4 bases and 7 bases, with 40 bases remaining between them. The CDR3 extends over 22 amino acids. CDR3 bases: TGTGCTCTTGGGGCACCTTCGTATTCATTACCGCTCCAGAGGGAATATATGGGTAAACTCATCTTT. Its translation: CALGAPSYSLPLQREYMGKLIF.

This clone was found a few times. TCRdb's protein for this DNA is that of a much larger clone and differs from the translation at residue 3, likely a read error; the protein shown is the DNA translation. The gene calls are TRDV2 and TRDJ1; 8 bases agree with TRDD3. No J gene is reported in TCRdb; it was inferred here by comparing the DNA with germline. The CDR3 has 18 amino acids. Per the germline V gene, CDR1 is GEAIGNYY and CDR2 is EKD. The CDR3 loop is CARDTILGDPRYTDKLIF. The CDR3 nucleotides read TGTGCCCGTGACACCATCCTGGGGGACCCCCGGTACACCGATAAACTCATCTTT.

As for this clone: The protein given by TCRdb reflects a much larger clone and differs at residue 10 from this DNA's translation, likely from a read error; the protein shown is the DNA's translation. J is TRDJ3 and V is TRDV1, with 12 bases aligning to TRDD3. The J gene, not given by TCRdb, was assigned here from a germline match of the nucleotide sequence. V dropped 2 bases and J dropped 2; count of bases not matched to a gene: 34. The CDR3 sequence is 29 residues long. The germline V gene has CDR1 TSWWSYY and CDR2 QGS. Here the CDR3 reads CALGENPTLSWVRLTGGYPPTWDTRQMFF. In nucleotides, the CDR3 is TGTGCTCTTGGGGAAAATCCTACCCTCTCTTGGGTGCGTCTTACTGGGGGATACCCACCGACCTGGGACACCCGACAGATGTTTTTC.

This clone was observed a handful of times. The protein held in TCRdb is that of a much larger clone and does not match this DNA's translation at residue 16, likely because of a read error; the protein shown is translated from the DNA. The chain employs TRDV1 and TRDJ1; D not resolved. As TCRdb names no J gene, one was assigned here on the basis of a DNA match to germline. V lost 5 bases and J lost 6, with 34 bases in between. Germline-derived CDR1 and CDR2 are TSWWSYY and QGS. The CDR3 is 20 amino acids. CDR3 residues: CALGSRPRKINTRSLNKLIF. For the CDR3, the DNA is TGTGCTCTTGGGTCCCGGCCCCGCAAAATCAACACTCGATCCCTCAATAAACTCATCTTT.

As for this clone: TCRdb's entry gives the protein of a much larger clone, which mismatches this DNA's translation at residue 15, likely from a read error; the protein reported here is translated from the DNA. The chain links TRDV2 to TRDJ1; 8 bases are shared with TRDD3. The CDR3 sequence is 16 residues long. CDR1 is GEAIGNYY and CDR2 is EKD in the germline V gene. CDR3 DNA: TGTGCCTGTGACCTTCGTACTGGGGGGTACACCGATAAACTCACCTTT. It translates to CACDLRTGGYTDKLTF.

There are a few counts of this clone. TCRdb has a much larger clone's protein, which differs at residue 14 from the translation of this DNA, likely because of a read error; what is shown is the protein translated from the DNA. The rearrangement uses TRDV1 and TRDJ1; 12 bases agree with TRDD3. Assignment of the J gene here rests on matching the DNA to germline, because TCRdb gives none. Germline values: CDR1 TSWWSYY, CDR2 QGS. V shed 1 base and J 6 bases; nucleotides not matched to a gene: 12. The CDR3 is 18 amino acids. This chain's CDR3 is CALGEPADWGIPAYKLIF. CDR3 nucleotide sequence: TGTGCTCTTGGGGAACCGGCTGACTGGGGGATACCGGCCTATAAACTCATCTTT.

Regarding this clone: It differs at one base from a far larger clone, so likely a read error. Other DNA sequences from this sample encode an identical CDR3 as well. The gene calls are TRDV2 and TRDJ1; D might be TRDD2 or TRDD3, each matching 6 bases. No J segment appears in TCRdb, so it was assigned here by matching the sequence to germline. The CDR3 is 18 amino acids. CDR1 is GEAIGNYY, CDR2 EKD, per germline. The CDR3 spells CACDQMAFPGDGSDKLIF. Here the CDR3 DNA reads TGTGCATGTGACCAAATGGCCTTCCCGGGGGACGGGAGCGATAAACTCATCTTT.

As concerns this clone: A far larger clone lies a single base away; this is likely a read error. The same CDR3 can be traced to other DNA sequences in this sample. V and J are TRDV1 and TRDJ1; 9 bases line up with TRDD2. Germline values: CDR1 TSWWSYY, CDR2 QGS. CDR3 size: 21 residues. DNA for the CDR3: TGTGCTCTTGGGGAACGTCGGTACCTTCCTACGGGGGTCCACTGTACCGATAAGCTCATCTTT. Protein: CALGERRYLPTGVHCTDKLIF.

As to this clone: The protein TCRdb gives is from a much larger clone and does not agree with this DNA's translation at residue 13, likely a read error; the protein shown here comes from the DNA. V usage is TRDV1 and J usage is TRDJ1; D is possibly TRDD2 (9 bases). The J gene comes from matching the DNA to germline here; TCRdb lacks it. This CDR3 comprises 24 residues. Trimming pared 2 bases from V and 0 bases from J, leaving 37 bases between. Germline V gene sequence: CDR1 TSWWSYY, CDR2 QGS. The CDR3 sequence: CALGEKVSPFLLRYWGPDTDKLIF. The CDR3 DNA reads TGTGCTCTTGGGGAAAAGGTGAGCCCCTTCCTACTACGTTACTGGGGGCCGGACACCGATAAACTCATCTTT.

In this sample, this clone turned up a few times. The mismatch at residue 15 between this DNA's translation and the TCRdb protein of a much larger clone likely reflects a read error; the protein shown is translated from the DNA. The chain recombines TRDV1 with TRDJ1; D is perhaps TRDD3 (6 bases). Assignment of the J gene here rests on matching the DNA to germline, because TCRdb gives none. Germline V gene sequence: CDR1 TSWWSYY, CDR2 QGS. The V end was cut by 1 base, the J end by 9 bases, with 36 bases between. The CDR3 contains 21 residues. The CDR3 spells CALGERGGPTYTGYVPGELIF. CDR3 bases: TGTGCTCTTGGGGAACGGGGGGGCCCTACTTATACTGGTTATGTCCCTGGGGAACTCATCTTT.

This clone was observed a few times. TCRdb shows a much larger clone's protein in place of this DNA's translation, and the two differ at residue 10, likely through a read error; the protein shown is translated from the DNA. The CDR3 protein is CACDTGLGDSTDKLIF. The CDR3 DNA sequence: TGTGCCTGTGACACCGGACTGGGGGATAGCACCGATAAACTCATCTTT. The V call is TRDV2, the J call TRDJ1, with 11 bases matching TRDD3. The J gene, missing from TCRdb, was assigned here through DNA to germline matching. The CDR3 contains 16 residues. Germline V lookup: CDR1 GEAIGNYY, CDR2 EKD. Losses at the gene ends were 0 bases for V and 1 base for J; bases not matched to a gene: 3.

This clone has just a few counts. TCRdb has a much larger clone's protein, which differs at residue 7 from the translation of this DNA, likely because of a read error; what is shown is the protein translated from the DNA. The CDR3 sequence: CALGETFSYSTDKLIF. Written as DNA, the CDR3 is TGTGCTCTTGGGGAAACATTTTCCTATAGCACCGATAAACTCATCTTT. This chain links TRDV1 with TRDJ1, with D perhaps TRDD2 (6 bases). The J gene was not available in TCRdb and was assigned here by matching the DNA to germline segments. Germline assignment: CDR1 TSWWSYY and CDR2 QGS. Trimming took off 2 bases at V and 1 base at J, with 14 bases between the two ends. This CDR3 is built from 16 residues.

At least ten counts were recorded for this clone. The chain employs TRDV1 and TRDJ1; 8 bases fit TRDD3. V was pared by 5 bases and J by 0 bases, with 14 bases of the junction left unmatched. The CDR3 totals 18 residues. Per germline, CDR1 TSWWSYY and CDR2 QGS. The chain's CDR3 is CALGLPPTWGRYTDKLIF. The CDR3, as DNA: TGTGCTCTTGGGCTCCCTCCTACCTGGGGGAGGTACACCGATAAACTCATCTTT.

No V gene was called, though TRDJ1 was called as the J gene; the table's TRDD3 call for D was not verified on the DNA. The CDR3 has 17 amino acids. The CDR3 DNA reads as TGTGCCTGTGAAAAAGGAGGGATGGGGGATACATCCGATAAACTCATCTTT. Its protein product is CACEKGGMGDTSDKLIF.

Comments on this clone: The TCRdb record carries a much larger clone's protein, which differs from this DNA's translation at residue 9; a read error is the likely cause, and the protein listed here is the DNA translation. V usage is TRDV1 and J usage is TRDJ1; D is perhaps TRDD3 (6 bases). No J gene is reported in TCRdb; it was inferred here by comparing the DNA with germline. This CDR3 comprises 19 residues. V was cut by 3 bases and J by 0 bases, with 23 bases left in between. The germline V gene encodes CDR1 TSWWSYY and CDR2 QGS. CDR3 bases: TGTGCTCTTGGGGATCGCGGCCTTCGGGGGACCCTGTACACCGATAAACTCATCTTT. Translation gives CALGDRGLRGTLYTDKLIF.

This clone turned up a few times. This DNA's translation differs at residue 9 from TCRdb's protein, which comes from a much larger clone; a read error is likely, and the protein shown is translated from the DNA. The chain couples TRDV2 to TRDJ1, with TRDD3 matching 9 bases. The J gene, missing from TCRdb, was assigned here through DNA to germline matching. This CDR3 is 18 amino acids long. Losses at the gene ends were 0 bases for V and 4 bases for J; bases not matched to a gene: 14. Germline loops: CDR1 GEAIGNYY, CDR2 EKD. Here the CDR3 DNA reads TGTGCCTGTGACACCGTGGTTAATGGGAATGGGGGATACGATAAACTCATCTTT. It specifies CACDTVVNGNGGYDKLIF.

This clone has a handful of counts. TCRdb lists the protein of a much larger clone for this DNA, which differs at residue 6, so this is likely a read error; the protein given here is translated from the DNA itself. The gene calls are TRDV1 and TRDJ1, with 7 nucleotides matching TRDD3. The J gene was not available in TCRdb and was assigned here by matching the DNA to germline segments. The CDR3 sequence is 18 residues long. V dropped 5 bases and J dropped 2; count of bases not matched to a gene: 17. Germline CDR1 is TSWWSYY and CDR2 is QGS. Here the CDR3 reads CALGSTSLLGKGTDKLIF. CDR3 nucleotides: TGTGCTCTTGGGAGTACCTCCCTACTGGGGAAAGGAACCGATAAACTCATCTTT.

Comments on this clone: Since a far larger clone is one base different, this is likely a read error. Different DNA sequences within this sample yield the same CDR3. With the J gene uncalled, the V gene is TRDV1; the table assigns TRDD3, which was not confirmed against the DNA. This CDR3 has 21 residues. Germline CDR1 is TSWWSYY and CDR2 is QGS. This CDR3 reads CALGERSRGLPSGGYTDKLIF. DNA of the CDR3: TGTGCTCTTGGGGAACGGTCTCGAGGGCTACCTTCTGGGGGATACACCGACAAGCTCATCTTT.

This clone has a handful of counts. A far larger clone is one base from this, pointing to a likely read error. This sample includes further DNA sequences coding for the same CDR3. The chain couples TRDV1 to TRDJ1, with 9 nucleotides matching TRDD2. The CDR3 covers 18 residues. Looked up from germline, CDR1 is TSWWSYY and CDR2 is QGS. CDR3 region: CALGGHLPTLLGISKLIF. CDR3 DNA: TGCGCTCTTGGGGGCCACCTTCCTACCCTACTGGGGATCAGTAAACTCATCTTT.